This T cell receptor beta chain was sequenced during a study of blood T cell repertoires in COVID-19. The wider study: Both acute and convalescent COVID-19 samples were obtained from the United States, Italy and Spain.

This clone occurred once. This CDR3 region has 10 residues. Trimming left V 6 bases short and J 7 bases short, with 9 bases between. Per germline, CDR1 DFQATT and CDR2 SNEGSKA (reference sequence). In the study's own analysis: How many nucleated cells were present was estimated from reference gene primer amplification. Assay used: immunoSEQ multiplex PCR; TCRdb lists only in-frame clones, some missing. The V and J calls and clone size are taken from that table; D and trimming were inferred from the DNA. Here the sample spans roughly 140,000 clones, more than 80% being singletons. The specimen was peripheral blood. This sequence originates from a human donor with acute or convalescent COVID-19. The donor label of this sample is uncertain. This chain joins TRBV20-1 and TRBJ1-1; D is undetermined. The CDR3, as DNA: TGCAGTGCAAAGGAGGTTGAAGCTTTCTTT. Protein sequence: CSAKEVEAFF.